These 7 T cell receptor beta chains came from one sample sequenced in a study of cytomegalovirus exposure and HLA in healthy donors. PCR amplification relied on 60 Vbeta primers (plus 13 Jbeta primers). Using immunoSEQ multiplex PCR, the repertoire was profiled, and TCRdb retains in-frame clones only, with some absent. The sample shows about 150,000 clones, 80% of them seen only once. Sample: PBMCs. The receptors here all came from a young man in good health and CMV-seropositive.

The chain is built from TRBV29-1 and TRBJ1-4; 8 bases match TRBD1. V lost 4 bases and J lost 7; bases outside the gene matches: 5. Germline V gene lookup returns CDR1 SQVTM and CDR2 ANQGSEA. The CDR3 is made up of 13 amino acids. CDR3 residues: CSVVDRGLEKLFF. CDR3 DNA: TGCAGCGTTGTAGACAGGGGTCTTGAAAAACTGTTTTTT. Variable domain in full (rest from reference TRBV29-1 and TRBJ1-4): SAVISQKPSRDICQRGTSLTIQCQVDSQVTMMFWYRQQPGQSLTLIATANQGSEATYESGFVIDKFPISRPNLTFSTLTVSNMSPEDSSIYLCSVVDRGLEKLFFGSGTQLSVL.

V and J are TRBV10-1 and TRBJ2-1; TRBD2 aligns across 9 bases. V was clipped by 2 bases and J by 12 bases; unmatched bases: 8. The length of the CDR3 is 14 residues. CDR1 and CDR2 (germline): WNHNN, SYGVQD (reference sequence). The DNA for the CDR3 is TGCGCCAGCAGTGAGGACCGGACTAGCGATCGGCAGTTCTTC. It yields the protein CASSEDRTSDRQFF.

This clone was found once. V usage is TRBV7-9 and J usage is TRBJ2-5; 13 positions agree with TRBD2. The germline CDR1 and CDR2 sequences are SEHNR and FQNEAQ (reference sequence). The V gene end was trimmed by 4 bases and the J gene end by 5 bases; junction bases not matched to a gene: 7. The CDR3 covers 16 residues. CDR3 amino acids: CASSSWTSGSFETQYF. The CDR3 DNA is TGTGCCAGCAGCTCCTGGACTAGCGGGAGTTTCGAGACCCAGTACTTC.

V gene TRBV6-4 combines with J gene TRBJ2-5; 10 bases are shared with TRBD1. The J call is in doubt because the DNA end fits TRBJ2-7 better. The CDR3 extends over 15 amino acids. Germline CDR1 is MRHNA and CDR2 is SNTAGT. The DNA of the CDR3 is TGTGCCAGCAGCTCAGACAGGGGGCGATCCTACGAGCAGTACTTC. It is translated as CASSSDRGRSYEQYF.

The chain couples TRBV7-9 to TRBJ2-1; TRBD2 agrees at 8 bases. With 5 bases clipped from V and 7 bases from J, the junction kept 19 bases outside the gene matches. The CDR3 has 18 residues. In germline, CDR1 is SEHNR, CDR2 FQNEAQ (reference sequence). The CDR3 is CASSGSMLREGRLNEQFF. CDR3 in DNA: TGTGCCAGCAGCGGGAGTATGTTACGGGAGGGCAGGTTAAATGAGCAGTTCTTC.

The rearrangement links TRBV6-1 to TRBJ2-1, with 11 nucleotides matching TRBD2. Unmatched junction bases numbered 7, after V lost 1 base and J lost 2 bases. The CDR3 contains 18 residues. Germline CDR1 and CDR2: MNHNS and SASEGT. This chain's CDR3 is CASSEDLRLAGTYNEQFF. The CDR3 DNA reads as TGTGCCAGCAGTGAAGACTTAAGACTAGCGGGAACCTACAATGAGCAGTTCTTC.

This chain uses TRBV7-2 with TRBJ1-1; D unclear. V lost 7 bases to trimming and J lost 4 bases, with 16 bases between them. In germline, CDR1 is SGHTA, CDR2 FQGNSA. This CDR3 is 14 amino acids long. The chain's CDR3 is CASTPEIFGTEAFF. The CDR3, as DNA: TGTGCCAGCACCCCGGAGATTTTCGGCACTGAAGCTTTCTTT.